A single T cell receptor beta chain is shown here with its context. This clonotype was seen a handful of times. The target of this receptor is not known. Per-base quality was not reported, and no clone a single base away is much larger than it. Receptor amplification or capture employed RT-PCR. The data were produced on a NextSeq 550. TCRdb passed the public sequencing reads through fastp at Q25 and MiXCR, retaining productive beta sequences. Each entry merges the rows of one CDR3 protein and shows their most common DNA and genes. Here the sample has about 960,000 distinct CDR3 sequences; roughly 18% occur a single time. Jointly, the top ten make up 6% of the sample. This record comes from a study of patients and donors after allogeneic stem cell transplantation (TCRdb year 2020). There are 15 amino acids in the CDR3, from cysteine to phenylalanine inclusive. Of the read, only the CDR3 DNA is kept; its 45 bases are in frame from base 1. CDR1 DFQATT and CDR2 SNEGSKA were looked up in the germline V gene (reference sequence). The V end loses 5 bases and the J end loses 0 bases, and a stretch of 14 bases separates them.

The material sequenced was blood, either unsorted or a sorted T cell fraction (not recorded which). The receptor comes from a human donor who was either an allogeneic HSCT recipient or a stem cell or donor lymphocyte infusion donor (not recorded which). It is not recorded whose cells these are; they may come from a transplant donor. This chain joins TRBV20-1 to TRBJ2-4; the D call is tentative, TRBD1 or TRBD2, as each matches 5 bases. The DNA sequence is as follows: TGCAGTGCTGGGACGGGCAGTCTAGCCAAAAACATTCAGTACTTC. Its coded protein is CSAGTGSLAKNIQYF.